This TCR beta chain was sequenced during a study of cytomegalovirus exposure and HLA in healthy donors. This clone was detected only once. Profiled with immunoSEQ multiplex PCR; TCRdb holds only in-frame clones, not every one. This sample has tens of thousands of clones, with 90% to 95% found just once. The CDR3 runs to 18 residues. This receptor was taken from a woman in her thirties in good health and CMV-seropositive. Sequenced material: PBMCs. This chain uses TRBV12-2 with TRBJ2-7; TRBD2 was called by the table and not checked on the DNA. TRBV12-2 is deemed a pseudogene. CDR3 DNA: TGTGCAAGTCGCTTAGCGCGGGTGTTGGAGAGGGTTTCCTACGAGCAGTACTTC. This gives the protein CASRLARVLERVSYEQYF.